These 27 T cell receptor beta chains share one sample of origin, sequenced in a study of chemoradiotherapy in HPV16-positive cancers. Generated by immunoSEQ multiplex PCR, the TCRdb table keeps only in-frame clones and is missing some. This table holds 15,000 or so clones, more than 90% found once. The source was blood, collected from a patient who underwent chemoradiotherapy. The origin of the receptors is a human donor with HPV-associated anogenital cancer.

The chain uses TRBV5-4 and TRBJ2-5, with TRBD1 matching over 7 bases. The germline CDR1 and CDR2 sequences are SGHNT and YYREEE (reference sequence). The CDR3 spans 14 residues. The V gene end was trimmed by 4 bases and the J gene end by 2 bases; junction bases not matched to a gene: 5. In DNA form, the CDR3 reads TGTGCCAGCAGCCCCACAGGGGTGCAAGAGACCCAGTACTTC. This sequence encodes CASSPTGVQETQYF. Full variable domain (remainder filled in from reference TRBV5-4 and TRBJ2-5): ETGVTQSPTHLIKTRGQQVTLRCSSQSGHNTVSWYQQALGQGPQFIFQYYREEENGRGNFPPRFSGLQFPNYSSELNVNALELDDSALYLCASSPTGVQETQYFGPGTRLLVL.

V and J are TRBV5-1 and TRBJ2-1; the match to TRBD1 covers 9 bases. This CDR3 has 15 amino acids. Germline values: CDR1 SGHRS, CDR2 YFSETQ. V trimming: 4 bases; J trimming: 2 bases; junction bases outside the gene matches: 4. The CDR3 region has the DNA TGCGCCAGCAGCCTGGACAGGGGCCCCTACAATGAGCAGTTCTTC. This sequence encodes CASSLDRGPYNEQFF.

CDR3: CASSQENRGNEKLFF. The CDR3 DNA is TGCGCCAGCAGCCAAGAGAACAGGGGTAATGAAAAACTGTTTTTT. The rearrangement joins TRBV4-3 to TRBJ1-4, with 7 bases lining up with TRBD1. The J segment lost 4 bases and the V segment lost 0 bases, leaving 2 bases of the junction unmatched. The CDR3 consists of 15 residues. Germline V gene data show CDR1 as LGHNA and CDR2 as YSLEER.

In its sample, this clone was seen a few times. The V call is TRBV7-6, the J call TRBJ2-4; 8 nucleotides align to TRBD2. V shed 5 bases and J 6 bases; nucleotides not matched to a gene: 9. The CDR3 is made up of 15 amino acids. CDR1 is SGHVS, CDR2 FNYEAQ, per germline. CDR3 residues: CASSPGPSGGNIQYF. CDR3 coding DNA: TGTGCCAGCAGCCCCGGACCAAGCGGGGGAAACATTCAGTACTTC.

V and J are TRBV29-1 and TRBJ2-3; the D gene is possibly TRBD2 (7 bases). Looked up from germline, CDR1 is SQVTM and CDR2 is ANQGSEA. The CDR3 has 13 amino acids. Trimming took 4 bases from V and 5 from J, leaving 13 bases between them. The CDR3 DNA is TGCAGCGTTGGACGGGGGGCGATAGATACGCAGTATTTT. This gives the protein CSVGRGAIDTQYF.

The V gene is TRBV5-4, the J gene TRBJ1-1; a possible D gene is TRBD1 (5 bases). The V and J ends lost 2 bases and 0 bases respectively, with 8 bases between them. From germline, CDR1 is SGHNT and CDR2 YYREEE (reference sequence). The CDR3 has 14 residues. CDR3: CASSFSTVNTEAFF. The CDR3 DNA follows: TGTGCCAGCAGCTTCTCGACAGTGAACACTGAAGCTTTCTTT. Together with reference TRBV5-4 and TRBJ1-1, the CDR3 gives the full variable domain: ETGVTQSPTHLIKTRGQQVTLRCSSQSGHNTVSWYQQALGQGPQFIFQYYREEENGRGNFPPRFSGLQFPNYSSELNVNALELDDSALYLCASSFSTVNTEAFFGQGTRLTVV.

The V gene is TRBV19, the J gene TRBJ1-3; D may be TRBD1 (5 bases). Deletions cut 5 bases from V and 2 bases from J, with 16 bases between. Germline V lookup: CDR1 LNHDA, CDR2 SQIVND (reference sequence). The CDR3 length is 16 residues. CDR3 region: CASSANLGGPGNTIYF. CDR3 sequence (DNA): TGTGCCAGTAGTGCCAATCTTGGGGGTCCTGGAAACACCATATATTTT.

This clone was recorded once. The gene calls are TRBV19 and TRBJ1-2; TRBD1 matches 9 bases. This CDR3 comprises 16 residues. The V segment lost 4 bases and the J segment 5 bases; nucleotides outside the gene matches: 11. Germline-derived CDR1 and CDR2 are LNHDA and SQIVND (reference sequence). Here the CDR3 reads CASSTGQGYVMYGYTF. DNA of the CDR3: TGTGCCAGTAGTACGGGACAGGGTTACGTTATGTATGGCTACACCTTC.

CDR3 sequence reads: CASSPTGGGPEQYF. The CDR3 coding sequence is TGTGCCAGCAGCCCAACTGGGGGGGGCCCCGAGCAGTACTTC. The rearrangement uses TRBV7-9 and TRBJ2-7, with D possibly matching TRBD2 (7 bases). The CDR3 covers 14 residues. Trimming took 5 bases from V and 6 from J, leaving 17 bases between them. CDR1 is SEHNR, CDR2 FQNEAQ, per germline (reference sequence). The complete variable domain, with remaining parts taken from reference TRBV7-9 and TRBJ2-7, reads DTGVSQNPRHKITKRGQNVTFRCDPISEHNRLYWYRQTLGQGPEFLTYFQNEAQLEKSRLLSDRFSAERPKGSFSTLEIQRTEQGDSAMYLCASSPTGGGPEQYFGPGTRLTVT.

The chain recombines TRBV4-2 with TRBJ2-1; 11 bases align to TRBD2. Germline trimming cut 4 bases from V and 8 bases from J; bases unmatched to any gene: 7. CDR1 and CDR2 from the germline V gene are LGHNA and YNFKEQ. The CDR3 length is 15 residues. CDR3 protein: CASSLLLAGEDEQFF. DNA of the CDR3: TGTGCCAGCAGCCTTCTACTAGCGGGGGAAGATGAGCAGTTCTTC.

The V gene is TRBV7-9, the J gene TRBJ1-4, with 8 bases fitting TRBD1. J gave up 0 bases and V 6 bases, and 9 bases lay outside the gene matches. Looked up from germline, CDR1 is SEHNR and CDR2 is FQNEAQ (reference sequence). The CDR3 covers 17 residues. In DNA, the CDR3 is TGTGCCAGCAGTCCGCACCGGGACAGGACAACTAATGAAAAACTGTTTTTT. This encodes CASSPHRDRTTNEKLFF.

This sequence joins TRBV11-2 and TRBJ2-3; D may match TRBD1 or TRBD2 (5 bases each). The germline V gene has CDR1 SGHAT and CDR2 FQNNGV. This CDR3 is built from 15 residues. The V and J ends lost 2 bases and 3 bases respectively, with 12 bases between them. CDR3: CASSLRGFETDTQYF. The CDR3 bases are TGTGCCAGCAGCTTACGGGGCTTTGAGACAGATACGCAGTATTTT.

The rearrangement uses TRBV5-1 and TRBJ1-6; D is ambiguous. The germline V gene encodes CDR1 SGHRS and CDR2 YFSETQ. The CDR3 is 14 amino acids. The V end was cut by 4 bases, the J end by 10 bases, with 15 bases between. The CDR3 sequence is CASSLTGRESPLHF. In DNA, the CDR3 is TGCGCCAGCAGCCTAACGGGCCGGGAATCACCCCTCCACTTT.

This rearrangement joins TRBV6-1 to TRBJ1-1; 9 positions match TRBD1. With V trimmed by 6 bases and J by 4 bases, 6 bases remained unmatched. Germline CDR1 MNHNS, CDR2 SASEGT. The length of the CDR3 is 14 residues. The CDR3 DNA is TGTGCCAGCAGACAGGGGGCTATTATCACTGAAGCTTTCTTT. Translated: CASRQGAIITEAFF.

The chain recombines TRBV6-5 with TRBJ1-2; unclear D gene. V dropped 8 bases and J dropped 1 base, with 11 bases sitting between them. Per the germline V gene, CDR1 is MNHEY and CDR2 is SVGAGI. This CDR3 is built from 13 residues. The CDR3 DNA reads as TGTGCCAGCCGACGGGAGGATAACTATGGCTACACCTTC. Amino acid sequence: CASRREDNYGYTF.

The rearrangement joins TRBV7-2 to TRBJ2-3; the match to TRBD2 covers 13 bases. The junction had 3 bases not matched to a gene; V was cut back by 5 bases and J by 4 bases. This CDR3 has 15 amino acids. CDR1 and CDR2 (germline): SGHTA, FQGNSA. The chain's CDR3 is CASSLGTSGADTQYF. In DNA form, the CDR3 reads TGTGCCAGCAGCCTAGGGACTAGCGGGGCAGATACGCAGTATTTT.

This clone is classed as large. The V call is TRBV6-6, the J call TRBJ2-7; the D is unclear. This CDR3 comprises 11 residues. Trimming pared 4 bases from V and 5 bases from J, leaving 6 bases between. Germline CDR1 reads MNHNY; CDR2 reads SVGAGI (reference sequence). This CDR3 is CASSSSNEQYV. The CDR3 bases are TGTGCCAGCAGTTCCTCTAACGAGCAGTACGTC.

The CDR3 sequence is CASSLVVGQAYGYTF. The CDR3 DNA follows: TGTGCCAGCAGCTTGGTTGTTGGTCAGGCATATGGCTACACCTTC. The gene calls are TRBV5-8 and TRBJ1-2; unclear D gene. CDR3 length: 15 amino acids. Trimming left V 0 bases short and J 5 bases short, with 14 bases between. The germline V gene has CDR1 SGHTS and CDR2 YDEGEE.

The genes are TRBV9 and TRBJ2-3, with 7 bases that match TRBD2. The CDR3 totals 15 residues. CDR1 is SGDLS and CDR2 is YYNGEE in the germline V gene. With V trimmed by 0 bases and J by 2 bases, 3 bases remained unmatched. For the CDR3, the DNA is TGTGCCAGCAGCGTAGGGGGGGGTCCCACAGATACGCAGTATTTT. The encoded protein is CASSVGGGPTDTQYF.

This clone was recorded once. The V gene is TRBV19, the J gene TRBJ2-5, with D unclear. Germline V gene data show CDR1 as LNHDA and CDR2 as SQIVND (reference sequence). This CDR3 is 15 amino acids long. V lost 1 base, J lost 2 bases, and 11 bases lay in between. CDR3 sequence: CASSIVASTQETQYF. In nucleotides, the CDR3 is TGTGCCAGTAGTATAGTTGCGAGCACGCAAGAGACCCAGTACTTC.

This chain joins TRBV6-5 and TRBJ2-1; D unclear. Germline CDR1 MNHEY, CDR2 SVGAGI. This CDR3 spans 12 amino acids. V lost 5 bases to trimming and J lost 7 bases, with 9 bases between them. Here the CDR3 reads CASSLTPNEQFF. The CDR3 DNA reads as TGTGCCAGCAGTCTTACCCCTAATGAGCAGTTCTTC.

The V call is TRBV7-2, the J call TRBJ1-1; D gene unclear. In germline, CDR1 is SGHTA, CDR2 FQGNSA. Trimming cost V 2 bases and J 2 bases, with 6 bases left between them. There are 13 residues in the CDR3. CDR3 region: CASSLQANTEAFF. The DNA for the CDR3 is TGTGCCAGCAGCTTACAGGCAAACACTGAAGCTTTCTTT.

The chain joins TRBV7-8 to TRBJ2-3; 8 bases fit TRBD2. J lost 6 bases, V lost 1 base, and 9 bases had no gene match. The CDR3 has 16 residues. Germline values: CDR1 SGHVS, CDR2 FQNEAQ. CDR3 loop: CASSLVTGGFHDTQYF. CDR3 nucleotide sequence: TGTGCCAGCAGCTTAGTTACGGGGGGGTTCCATGATACGCAGTATTTT. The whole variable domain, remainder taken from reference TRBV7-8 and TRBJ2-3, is GAGVSQSPRYKVAKRGQDVALRCDPISGHVSLFWYQQALGQGPEFLTYFQNEAQLDKSGLPSDRFFAERPEGSVSTLKIQRTQQEDSAVYLCASSLVTGGFHDTQYFGPGTRLTVL.

Here the CDR3 DNA reads TGTGCCACCAGTGGAACCGGGACCCACTTCTCTGGGGCCAACGTCCTGACTTTC. This translates into CATSGTGTHFSGANVLTF. The rearrangement uses TRBV15 and TRBJ2-6; D is tentatively TRBD1 or TRBD2 (5 bases each). CDR1 is LNHNV, CDR2 YYDKDF, per germline (reference sequence). This CDR3 has 18 amino acids. V was clipped by 6 bases and J by 0 bases, with 18 bases between them.

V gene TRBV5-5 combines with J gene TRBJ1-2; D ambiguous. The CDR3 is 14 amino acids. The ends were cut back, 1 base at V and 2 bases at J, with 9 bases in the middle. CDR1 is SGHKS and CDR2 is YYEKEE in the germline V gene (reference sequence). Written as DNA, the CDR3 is TGTGCCAGCAGCTTGTCGGCGGGGAACTATGGCTACACCTTC. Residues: CASSLSAGNYGYTF.

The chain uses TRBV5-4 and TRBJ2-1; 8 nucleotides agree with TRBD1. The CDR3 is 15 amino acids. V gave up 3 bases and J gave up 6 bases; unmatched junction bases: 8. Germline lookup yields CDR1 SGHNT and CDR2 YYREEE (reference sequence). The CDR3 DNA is TGTGCCAGCAGCTCCCTTTTACAGGGGGTCAATGAGCAGTTCTTC. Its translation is CASSSLLQGVNEQFF.

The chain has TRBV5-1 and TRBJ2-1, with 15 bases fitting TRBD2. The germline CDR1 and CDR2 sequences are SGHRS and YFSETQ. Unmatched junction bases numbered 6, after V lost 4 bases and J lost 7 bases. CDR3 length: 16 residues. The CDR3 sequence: CASSRGLAGGRNEQFF. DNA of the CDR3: TGCGCCAGCAGCAGGGGACTAGCGGGGGGTCGGAATGAGCAGTTCTTC. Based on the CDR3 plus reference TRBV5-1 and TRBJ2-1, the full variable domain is KAGVTQTPRYLIKTRGQQVTLSCSPISGHRSVSWYQQTPGQGLQFLFEYFSETQRNKGNFPGRFSGRQFSNSRSEMNVSTLELGDSALYLCASSRGLAGGRNEQFFGPGTRLTVL.